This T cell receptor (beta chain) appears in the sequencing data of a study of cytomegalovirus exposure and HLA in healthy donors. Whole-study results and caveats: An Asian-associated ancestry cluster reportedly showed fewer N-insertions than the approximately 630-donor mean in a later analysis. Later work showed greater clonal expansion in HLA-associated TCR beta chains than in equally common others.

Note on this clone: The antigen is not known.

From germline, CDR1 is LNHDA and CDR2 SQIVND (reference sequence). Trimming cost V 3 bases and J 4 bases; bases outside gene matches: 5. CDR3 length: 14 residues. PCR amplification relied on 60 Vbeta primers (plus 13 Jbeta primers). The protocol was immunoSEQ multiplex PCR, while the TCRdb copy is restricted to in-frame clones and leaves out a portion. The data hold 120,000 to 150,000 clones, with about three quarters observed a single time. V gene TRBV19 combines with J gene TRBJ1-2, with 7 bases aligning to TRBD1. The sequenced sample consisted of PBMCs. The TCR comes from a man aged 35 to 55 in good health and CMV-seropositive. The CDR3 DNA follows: TGTGCCAGTAGTATCGGGACAGCGAGCTATGGCTACACCTTC. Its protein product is CASSIGTASYGYTF.